The rows below give T cell receptor beta chains drawn from one sample of a study of pediatric ulcerative colitis. The data were produced by immunoSEQ multiplex PCR, yet TCRdb's version contains in-frame clones alone and is incomplete. The sample consists of 35,000 to 45,000 clones, approximately 87% of them appearing once. What was sequenced was blood. The receptor source for this set is a girl aged 5-17 years with moderate ulcerative colitis. The CDR3 runs from the conserved cysteine through the conserved F or W. The order of the fields is J gene, clone size, V gene, D gene, CDR3 DNA, CDR3 protein. A D gene is named only where the DNA matches it firmly. Part of the rows lack a size; the others show once, few, many or a class for expanded clones.

>TRBJ2-7|NA|TRBV18|NA
TGTGCCAGCTCACCGGAGATGGGAAACGGGCAGTACTTC
CASSPEMGNGQYF
>TRBJ1-2|NA|TRBV13|NA
TGTGCCAGCAGCCTACCGGGACAAGACTATGGCTACACCTTC
CASSLPGQDYGYTF
>TRBJ1-2|NA|TRBV29-1|NA
TGCAGCGCGGACGGGACGGATTCTGGCTACACCTTC
CSADGTDSGYTF
>TRBJ1-4|NA|TRBV4-2|TRBD1
TGTGCCAGCAGCCAAGAAAGGTATCAGGGGGCCGGAGGCGAAAAACTGTTTTTT
CASSQERYQGAGGEKLFF
>TRBJ1-5|NA|TRBV12-5|NA
TGTGCTAGTGATTCGGAGGAAAGGGTTAGCAATCAGCCCCAGCATTTT
CASDSEERVSNQPQHF
>TRBJ1-1|NA|TRBV10-3|NA
TGTGCCATCAGTGTGGAACCGATGAACACTGAAGCTTTCTTT
CAISVEPMNTEAFF
>TRBJ2-1|NA|TRBV19|NA
TGTGCCAGTAGTATAAGGAGGGGACAAATATACAATGAGCAGTTCTTC
CASSIRRGQIYNEQFF
>TRBJ2-7|NA|TRBV7-6|NA
TGTGCCAGCAGCTTAGCTGGGGGACTCGGTCCCTACGAGCAGTACTTC
CASSLAGGLGPYEQYF
>TRBJ2-5|NA|TRBV7-2|NA
TGTGCCAGCAGCCCAGGGGTGCAGACCCAGTACTTC
CASSPGVQTQYF
>TRBJ2-3|once|TRBV6-1|TRBD2
TGTGCCAGCAGTGATCGCCTAGCGGGGGTCGGGGATACGCAGTATTTT
CASSDRLAGVGDTQYF
>TRBJ2-6|NA|TRBV18|NA
TGTGCCAGCTCACCTCTTGCGGGGACTGGGGCCAACGTCCTGACTTTC
CASSPLAGTGANVLTF
>TRBJ2-1|few|TRBV28|NA
TGTGCCAGCAGGCCAAGAGACAGCCGCGGGGTAGGCAATGAGCAGTTCTTC
CASRPRDSRGVGNEQFF
>TRBJ1-1|NA|TRBV7-8|NA
TGTGCCAGCAGCCCCCAGGCAACTGAAGCTTTCTTT
CASSPQATEAFF
>TRBJ2-1|NA|TRBV13|NA
TGTGCCAGCAGCTTAGAGGGAGAGTTTGTTGAGCAGTTCTTC
CASSLEGEFVEQFF
>TRBJ2-6|NA|TRBV5-1|TRBD1
TGCGCCAGCAGCCCGACAGGGACTGGGGCCAACGTCCTGACTTTC
CASSPTGTGANVLTF
>TRBJ2-3|NA|TRBV4-1|NA
TGCGCCAGCAGCTCTGGTAGTGAGAATACGCAGTATTTT
CASSSGSENTQYF
>TRBJ2-2|few|TRBV19|NA
TGTGCCAGTAGTATTTTGACAGTCGGGGAGCTGTTTTTT
CASSILTVGELFF
>TRBJ2-7|NA|TRBV15|NA
TGTGCCACCAGCAGAGGGACGGAGGCCTACGAGCAGTACTTC
CATSRGTEAYEQYF
>TRBJ1-1|NA|TRBV6-1|NA
TGTGCCAGCAGTGACCCCGGGGGCGTAAACACTGAAGCTTTCTTT
CASSDPGGVNTEAFF
>TRBJ2-7|NA|TRBV19|TRBD2
TGTGCCAGTAGTATAGACGGCGGGAGCTACGAGCAGTACTTC
CASSIDGGSYEQYF
>TRBJ1-2|NA|TRBV4-2|NA
TGTGCCAGCAGCCAGGGCACAGGAGACTATGGCTACACCTTC
CASSQGTGDYGYTF
>TRBJ2-1|NA|TRBV5-1|TRBD2
TGCGCCAGCAGCTTGGGGCTAGCGGGAGGGAATGAGCAGTTCTTC
CASSLGLAGGNEQFF
>TRBJ2-2|NA|TRBV6-1|NA
TGTGCCAGCAGTGAATCGGGGGAAGTCGGGGAGCTGTTTTTT
CASSESGEVGELFF
>TRBJ1-2|NA|TRBV2|NA
TGTGCCAGCAGTGAAGGCAGCTATGGCTACACCTTC
CASSEGSYGYTF
>TRBJ1-6|NA|TRBV7-2|NA
TGTGCCAGCAGCTTAGAAAAAGACGTAAGAATCTCACCCCTCCACTTT
CASSLEKDVRISPLHF
>TRBJ2-5|NA|TRBV10-3|TRBD2
TGTGCCATCAGTGAGTCGGGTAGCGGGGGTTTGGAGACCCAGTACTTC
CAISESGSGGLETQYF
>TRBJ2-3|once|TRBV7-6|TRBD2
TGTGCCAGCAGCGAGGGCCTAGCGGACCGTGGGGATACGCAGTATTTT
CASSEGLADRGDTQYF
>TRBJ2-3|NA|TRBV9|NA
TGTGCCAGCAGCGGATCCTACCCGGGGTATACGACAGATACGCAGTATTTT
CASSGSYPGYTTDTQYF
>TRBJ1-2|NA|TRBV29-1|NA
TGCAGCGCTCCCAGGGAGAACTATGGCTACACCTTC
CSAPRENYGYTF
>TRBJ2-3|NA|TRBV7-4|NA
TGTGCCAGGAGGCGGGATACGCAGTATTTT
CARRRDTQYF
>TRBJ2-1|NA|TRBV18|NA
TGTGCCAGCTCACCGAGGCCAGACAATGAGCAGTTCTTC
CASSPRPDNEQFF
>TRBJ1-5|NA|TRBV4-2|TRBD1
TGTGCCAGCAGCCACGCAGCAGGGGGGAAGCAGCCCCAGCATTTT
CASSHAAGGKQPQHF
>TRBJ2-3|NA|TRBV4-2|TRBD2
TGTGCCAGCAGCCGGACTAGCGGGGGGGCTGCAGATACGCAGTATTTT
CASSRTSGGAADTQYF
>TRBJ1-2|few|TRBV2|NA
TGTGCCAGCAGTGACGGGGCTTTCTCTGGCTACACCTTC
CASSDGAFSGYTF
>TRBJ1-1|NA|TRBV5-4|NA
TGTGCCAGCAGCCCTCCGGGACTGATGAACACTGAAGCTTTCTTT
CASSPPGLMNTEAFF
>TRBJ2-1|NA|TRBV10-1|NA
TGCGCCAGCAGTGAATCTGATGGTCTAGCCCCCCCGAATGAGCAGTTCTTC
CASSESDGLAPPNEQFF
>TRBJ1-3|NA|TRBV5-4|NA
TGTGCCAGCAGCACCGGGACGGAGGGGAACACCATATATTTT
CASSTGTEGNTIYF
>TRBJ2-7|NA|TRBV28|NA
TGTGCCAGCAGTTATCCGAGGGACGGTCCGGACGAGCAGTACTTC
CASSYPRDGPDEQYF
>TRBJ2-2|once|TRBV30|NA
TGTGCCTGCTTCGGAGGGGTCGACACCGGGGAGCTGTTTTTT
CACFGGVDTGELFF
>TRBJ1-1|NA|TRBV7-2|NA
TGTGCCAGCAGCTTACAGGGGCGAATCACTGAAGCTTTCTTT
CASSLQGRITEAFF
>TRBJ2-5|NA|TRBV7-2|NA
TGTGCCAGCAGCTTAGCTTGGACCCCACGAGAGACCCAGTACTTC
CASSLAWTPRETQYF
>TRBJ1-1|NA|TRBV7-9|NA
TGTGCCAGCAGCTTAGCGGCCGAGGGCTCCGCTTTCTTT
CASSLAAEGSAFF
>TRBJ2-7|NA|TRBV2|TRBD1
TGTGCCAGCAGTTGGACAGGGGCATACTACGAGCAGTACTTC
CASSWTGAYYEQYF
>TRBJ1-3|NA|TRBV6-1|NA
TGTGCCAGCGTTTCGGGCCTTAGCTCTGGAAACACCATATATTTT
CASVSGLSSGNTIYF
>TRBJ2-7|NA|TRBV7-9|NA
TGTGCCAGCAGCCGGGTTAACTCCTACGAGCAGTACTTC
CASSRVNSYEQYF
>TRBJ2-1|NA|TRBV7-9|NA
TGTGCCAGCCGCCAATTCGGTTCTGAGAGCTCCTACAATGAGCAGTTCTTC
CASRQFGSESSYNEQFF
>TRBJ2-2|NA|TRBV6-1|NA
TGTGCCAGCAGTGCCCACCGGGGGCCCCCCACCGGGGAGCTGTTTTTT
CASSAHRGPPTGELFF
>TRBJ1-2|few|TRBV28|NA
TGTGCCAGCAGCCCGAGCCGGGGCTACACCTTC
CASSPSRGYTF
>TRBJ2-7|NA|TRBV13|NA
TGTGCCAGCAGCTTCTTCAGGGTCCACGAGCAGTACTTC
CASSFFRVHEQYF
>TRBJ2-7|NA|TRBV4-3|NA
TGCGCCAGCAGTAGGACGAGGGGGGGCTACGAGCAGTACTTC
CASSRTRGGYEQYF
>TRBJ2-5|once|TRBV7-2|TRBD1
TGTGCCAGCAGCGGACAGGGATCGGCAGAGACCCAGTACTTC
CASSGQGSAETQYF
>TRBJ1-6|few|TRBV30|NA
TGTGCCTGGAGTGTCGTTGACCTCGCCTCACCCCTCCACTTT
CAWSVVDLASPLHF
>TRBJ2-7|NA|TRBV11-2|NA
TGTGCCAGCAGCTTAGCTGGGGGGGCTTACGAGCAGTACTTC
CASSLAGGAYEQYF